One sample yielded the 17 T cell receptor beta chains listed below, sequenced in a study of post-analysis software for immune sequencing data. Built from TCR beta cDNA, the libraries had unique molecular identifiers in them. TCRdb fed the PCR reads into MiXCR, producing one record per CDR3 protein. The sample includes roughly 800,000 distinct CDR3 sequences, roughly 29% of them seen just once. Overall study findings and caveats: Comparison of patients with controls showed about 5 TRBV segments more frequent in patients, TRBV5-6, TRBV5-1 and TRBV20-1 among them.

No cognate antigen is known for these TCRs. Specimen: blood. The receptors derive from a girl aged 10-17 years with multiple sclerosis.

This clonotype was found a few times. The chain joins TRBV20-1 to TRBJ2-1; the D is unclear. The V end was cut by 3 bases, the J end by 0 bases, with 21 bases between. The length of the CDR3 is 18 residues. CDR1 is DFQATT and CDR2 is SNEGSKA in the germline V gene (reference sequence). The CDR3 region has the DNA TGCAGTGCTAGTCCTTGGCCTGAAGCCGTTGCCTCCTACAATGAGCAGTTCTTC. Its protein is CSASPWPEAVASYNEQFF.

The chain is built from TRBV29-1 and TRBJ2-1; 16 bases line up with TRBD2. The CDR3 runs to 15 residues. Germline V CDR1 and CDR2: SQVTM, ANQGSEA. With 7 bases clipped from V and 6 bases from J, the junction kept 6 bases outside the gene matches. CDR3 sequence reads: CSGGLAGGPGNEQFF. In nucleotides, the CDR3 is TGCAGCGGGGGACTAGCGGGAGGGCCGGGCAATGAGCAGTTCTTC.

This clonotype was seen more than once but under ten times. The rearrangement joins TRBV2 to TRBJ1-5, with a tentative D call TRBD1 (6 bases). CDR1 SNHLY and CDR2 FYNNEI come from the germline V gene. V was clipped by 5 bases and J by 5 bases, with 10 bases between them. This CDR3 has 13 residues. For the CDR3, the DNA is TGTGCCAGCAGTCCTGGACAGTATCAGCCCCAGCATTTT. Translated: CASSPGQYQPQHF.

This chain uses TRBV25-1 with TRBJ1-2, with TRBD1 as a possible D gene (5 bases). The V gene lost 5 bases and the J gene lost 8 bases, with 21 bases spanning the gap. CDR1 is MGHDK and CDR2 is SYGVNS in the germline V gene. CDR3 length: 15 amino acids. Here the CDR3 DNA reads TGTGCCAGCAGTAGGATAAGGACTGACAGCCGAGGCTACACCTTC. Its translation: CASSRIRTDSRGYTF.

This chain joins TRBV6-5 and TRBJ1-2; TRBD1 aligns across 12 bases. Per the germline V gene, CDR1 is MNHEY and CDR2 is SVGAGI. The length of the CDR3 is 14 residues. V shed 5 bases and J 7 bases; nucleotides not matched to a gene: 5. The CDR3 sequence: CASSGDRGPTGYTF. CDR3 DNA: TGTGCCAGCAGTGGGGACAGGGGGCCGACTGGCTACACCTTC.

This clonotype was counted only a few times. This rearrangement joins TRBV7-2 to TRBJ1-2; 7 positions match TRBD1. This CDR3 has 13 amino acids. J gave up 10 bases and V 4 bases, and 9 bases lay outside the gene matches. Germline CDR1 SGHTA, CDR2 FQGNSA. CDR3 amino acids: CASSSPGQKYYTF. The CDR3 DNA follows: TGTGCCAGCAGCTCTCCGGGACAGAAATACTACACCTTC.

Concerning this clonotype itself: A much larger clone is a single base away; this may be a read error. This chain joins TRBV4-2 and TRBJ2-3; D is tentatively TRBD1 or TRBD2 (5 bases each). CDR3 size: 18 residues. Germline V gene data show CDR1 as LGHNA and CDR2 as YNFKEQ. The CDR3 loop reads CAGSKGTVGTGGTDTQYF. CDR3 DNA sequence: TGTGCCGGCAGCAAAGGGACCGTTGGGACCGGGGGCACAGATACGCAGTATTTT.

The table lists this clonotype with a count of one. This chain uses TRBV28 with TRBJ1-1; the D is unclear. The CDR3 is made up of 12 amino acids. The V gene's germline CDR1 is MDHEN and CDR2 SYDVKM. V shed 0 bases and J shed 6 bases, with 5 bases lying between them. The CDR3 spells CASSLWGSEAFF. The CDR3 bases are TGTGCCAGCAGTTTATGGGGATCTGAAGCTTTCTTT.

J is TRBJ2-7 and V is TRBV12-3 or TRBV12-4; 7 bases are shared with TRBD2. V was pared by 2 bases and J by 7 bases, with 14 bases of the junction left unmatched. The CDR3 sequence is 16 residues long. The CDR3 DNA sequence: TGTGCCAGCAGTTTAACTTCCGGGACTACTTCGGGGGAGCAGTACTTC. It specifies CASSLTSGTTSGEQYF.

The V and J genes are TRBV13 and TRBJ2-5, with D perhaps matching TRBD1 (5 bases). CDR1 PRHDT and CDR2 FYEKMQ come from the germline V gene (reference sequence). Trimming took off 3 bases at V and 4 bases at J, with 12 bases between the two ends. The CDR3 extends over 14 amino acids. The CDR3 nucleotides are TGTGCCAGCAGCTTGCAGGGAAAAGCAGAGACCCAGTACTTC. Protein: CASSLQGKAETQYF.

The chain couples TRBV20-1 to TRBJ2-3; no reliable D call. Per germline, CDR1 DFQATT and CDR2 SNEGSKA (reference sequence). V was pared by 0 bases and J by 11 bases, with 15 bases between. The CDR3 loop spans 13 amino acids. The CDR3 nucleotides are TGCAGTGCTAGAGATCTCGGAATGGCGCAGCAGTATTTT. Translation gives CSARDLGMAQQYF.

This clonotype was counted a few times. The V gene is TRBV3-1, the J gene TRBJ1-2, with TRBD1 matching over 8 bases. The CDR3 consists of 16 residues. J was trimmed by 4 bases and V by 2 bases; bases with no gene match: 9. CDR1 and CDR2 from the germline V gene are LGHDT and YNNKEL (reference sequence). CDR3 sequence (DNA): TGTGCCAGCAGCCAATTGGCCCAGGGGGCCCTCTATGGCTACACCTTC. Translating it yields CASSQLAQGALYGYTF.

The chain links TRBV20-1 to TRBJ2-3, with TRBD2 identical over 8 bases. The germline gives CDR1 DFQATT, CDR2 SNEGSKA (reference sequence). The CDR3 sequence is 15 residues long. V shed 7 bases, J shed 1 base, and the junction held 10 bases outside the gene matches. CDR3 amino acids: CSGTTLAARTDTQYF. DNA of the CDR3: TGCAGTGGGACAACACTAGCGGCTCGCACAGATACGCAGTATTTT.

The V gene is TRBV14, the J gene TRBJ2-7, with TRBD1 matching over 7 bases. V dropped 6 bases and J dropped 2; count of bases not matched to a gene: 10. This CDR3 is 15 amino acids long. Germline V gives CDR1 SGHDN, CDR2 FVKESK. In DNA, the CDR3 is TGTGCCAGCAGTCCACTAACAGACAGGGCCTACGAGCAGTACTTC. It encodes CASSPLTDRAYEQYF.

This clonotype was counted ten times or more. CDR3 in amino acids: CASSFSGIRTYEQYF. The CDR3 coding sequence is TGTGCCAGCAGCTTTAGCGGGATTAGGACCTACGAGCAGTACTTC. The V call is TRBV7-2, the J call TRBJ2-7; 8 bases are shared with TRBD2. Germline CDR1 is SGHTA and CDR2 is FQGNSA. The trim removed 3 bases at V and 2 bases at J, leaving 6 bases unmatched. The CDR3 totals 15 residues.

This clonotype came up a few times. The rearrangement links TRBV6-6 to TRBJ2-1; D unresolved. V lost 2 bases and J lost 7, with 6 bases in between. The CDR3 has 12 amino acids. The germline V gene has CDR1 MNHNY and CDR2 SVGAGI (reference sequence). This CDR3 is CASSYGENEQFF. The CDR3 nucleotides are TGTGCCAGCAGTTACGGCGAAAATGAGCAGTTCTTC.

This chain links TRBV5-6 with TRBJ2-1, with D hard to call. The CDR3 is made up of 11 amino acids. Trimming cost V 2 bases and J 8 bases, with 5 bases left between them. The germline gives CDR1 SGHDT, CDR2 YYEEEE. CDR3 DNA sequence: TGTGCCAGCAGCTTCATTGATGAGCAGTTCTTC. Translation gives CASSFIDEQFF.